The present TCR beta chain was sequenced within a study of shared T cell receptors in the human thymus. Data came from immunoSEQ multiplex PCR; TCRdb stores just in-frame clones and leaves some out. The table includes some 700,000 clones, 80% to 90% detected once. These data also formed part of another study, on human thymus T cells. From that second work: Thymic as well as blood repertoires seemed to favor certain V and J genes unevenly. Thymic repertoires of unrelated individuals were reported in related research to overlap highly.

Input material: thymocytes. The receptor comes from a girl younger than two with a congenital heart defect.

The CDR3 is CASSSGTGVRFNYGYTF. CDR3 nucleotide sequence: TGTGCCAGCAGCTCCGGGACAGGGGTGAGATTTAACTATGGCTACACCTTC. The chain links TRBV5-8 to TRBJ1-2; 10 bases match TRBD1. Germline trimming cut 3 bases from V and 1 base from J; bases unmatched to any gene: 9. The CDR3 length is 17 residues. The V gene's germline CDR1 is SGHTS and CDR2 YDEGEE. Based on the CDR3 plus reference TRBV5-8 and TRBJ1-2, the full variable domain is EAGVTQSPTHLIKTRGQQATLRCSPISGHTSVYWYQQALGLGLQFLLWYDEGEERNRGNFPPRFSGRQFPNYSSELNVNALELEDSALYLCASSSGTGVRFNYGYTFGSGTRLTVV.